This TCR beta chain was sequenced during a study of blood T cell repertoires in COVID-19. Study-wide context: Material from acute and convalescent COVID-19 was sourced from the United States, Italy and Spain. PBMCs, B-cell-depleted T cells, or T cells were the source of the cDNA or gDNA that made up the material.

Seattle researchers signed up patients amid active infection and tracked them longitudinally. Between the trimmed V and J ends, which lost 7 bases and 5 bases, there was a span of 17 bases. The CDR3 runs 14 residues. Germline values: CDR1 LNHDA, CDR2 SQIVND (reference sequence). How the authors handled the data: Counts of nucleated cells, estimated from reference gene primer amplification, were obtained. The assay was immunoSEQ multiplex PCR, and TCRdb's table has in-frame clones only and misses some. V, J and clone size were drawn from that table, and D and trimming were deduced from the DNA. The repertoire includes approximately 230,000 clones, about nine tenths of them detected once, and about 6.7% sits in the top ten.

V usage is TRBV19 and J usage is TRBJ1-2, with a possible D match to TRBD1 (5 bases). The TCR comes from a woman in her 30s with COVID-19, enrolled during active disease. What was sequenced was peripheral blood. CDR3 bases: TGTGCCAGTATCCGGACACCCCAGTCTTATGGCTACACCTTC. Its protein is CASIRTPQSYGYTF.